These T cell receptor beta chains were read from a single sample in a study of blood T cells in healthy people across ages. In TCRdb, the 5' RACE reads were re-called with MiXCR into one record per CDR3 protein. The sample records 1.6 million or so distinct CDR3 sequences, roughly a third being singletons. Sample: blood. Source of these receptors: a woman aged 30 to 39 in good health. The CDR3 runs from the conserved cysteine through the conserved F or W. Fields, in order: D gene, clone size, V gene, J gene, CDR3 DNA, CDR3 protein. D genes are given only for firm matches. Clone sizes are given selectively: once, few, many, or a class where the clone is expanded.

D gene: NA; clone size: few; V gene: TRBV27; J gene: TRBJ2-1; CDR3 DNA: TGTGCCAGCAGTTTAGGGCGTGGCGGGGCCAATGAGCAGTTCTTC; CDR3 protein: CASSLGRGGANEQFF
D gene: TRBD1; clone size: NA; V gene: TRBV20-1; J gene: TRBJ2-1; CDR3 DNA: TGCAGTGCTATCGGGACAGTTGGGTTTCCCAATGAGCAGTTCTTC; CDR3 protein: CSAIGTVGFPNEQFF
D gene: TRBD1; clone size: NA; V gene: TRBV14; J gene: TRBJ2-3; CDR3 DNA: TGTGCCAGCAGCCAGTTGGACAGGGGAGGCGATCCAGATACGCAGTATTTT; CDR3 protein: CASSQLDRGGDPDTQYF
D gene: TRBD2; clone size: NA; V gene: TRBV27; J gene: TRBJ2-1; CDR3 DNA: TGTGCCAGCAGCCTGACTAGCGGGAGCTTACTATACAATGAGCAGTTCTTC; CDR3 protein: CASSLTSGSLLYNEQFF
D gene: NA; clone size: few; V gene: TRBV11-2; J gene: TRBJ2-3; CDR3 DNA: TGTGCCAGCAGTTTTGTGGATACGCAGTATTTT; CDR3 protein: CASSFVDTQYF
D gene: NA; clone size: NA; V gene: TRBV3-1; J gene: TRBJ1-5; CDR3 DNA: TGTGCCAGCAGCCAAGATTGGGGTGCCGATCAGCCCCAGCATTTT; CDR3 protein: CASSQDWGADQPQHF
D gene: NA; clone size: NA; V gene: TRBV5-6; J gene: TRBJ1-1; CDR3 DNA: TGTGCCAGCAGCTCCCATTTACCAGACTGGAACACTGAAGCTTTCTTT; CDR3 protein: CASSSHLPDWNTEAFF
D gene: NA; clone size: NA; V gene: TRBV24-1; J gene: TRBJ2-1; CDR3 DNA: TGTGCCACCAGTGACAGCCGGGAGCAGTTCTTC; CDR3 protein: CATSDSREQFF
D gene: NA; clone size: NA; V gene: TRBV6-5; J gene: TRBJ1-1; CDR3 DNA: TGTGCCAGCAGGACCCGTGAAACTGAAGCTTTCTTT; CDR3 protein: CASRTRETEAFF
D gene: TRBD1; clone size: NA; V gene: TRBV5-1; J gene: TRBJ2-1; CDR3 DNA: TGCGCCAGCAGCTTGAGTAAAGGGGGCGTTGAGGAGCAGTTCTTC; CDR3 protein: CASSLSKGGVEEQFF
D gene: TRBD1; clone size: few; V gene: TRBV9; J gene: TRBJ2-5; CDR3 DNA: TGTGCCAGCAGCGCACAGGGACAGGGATGGGGAGAGACCCAGTACTTC; CDR3 protein: CASSAQGQGWGETQYF
D gene: NA; clone size: NA; V gene: TRBV20-1; J gene: TRBJ2-1; CDR3 DNA: TGCAGTGCTAGTATCCTAGCCATTGAGCAGTTCTTC; CDR3 protein: CSASILAIEQFF
D gene: TRBD2; clone size: few; V gene: TRBV12-3/TRBV12-4; J gene: TRBJ2-1; CDR3 DNA: TGTGCCAGCAGTTTTCTAGCGGGAATTTCTAATGAGCAGTTCTTC; CDR3 protein: CASSFLAGISNEQFF
D gene: NA; clone size: many; V gene: TRBV3-1; J gene: TRBJ2-1; CDR3 DNA: TGTGCCAGCAGCTCAGCCTACAATGAGCAGTTCTTC; CDR3 protein: CASSSAYNEQFF
D gene: NA; clone size: NA; V gene: TRBV3-1; J gene: TRBJ1-1; CDR3 DNA: TGTGCCAGCAGAGAAAACGGTGCAGAGAACACTGAAGCTTTCTTT; CDR3 protein: CASRENGAENTEAFF
D gene: NA; clone size: few; V gene: TRBV6-1; J gene: TRBJ1-5; CDR3 DNA: TGTGCCAGCAGAGAGGGTTCCAGGGTCAGCAATCAGCCCCAGCATTTT; CDR3 protein: CASREGSRVSNQPQHF
D gene: NA; clone size: NA; V gene: TRBV20-1; J gene: TRBJ2-4; CDR3 DNA: TGCAGTGTCCCGTACCCGGAGAGGGTTGAGCAGTACTTC; CDR3 protein: CSVPYPERVEQYF
D gene: NA; clone size: few; V gene: TRBV3-1; J gene: TRBJ2-3; CDR3 DNA: TGTGCCAGCAGCCATGGGATGACCTTACGCACAGATACGCAGTATTTT; CDR3 protein: CASSHGMTLRTDTQYF
D gene: NA; clone size: many; V gene: TRBV3-1; J gene: TRBJ2-5; CDR3 DNA: TGTGCCAGCAGCCAAGGGACTGGGCGGCAAGAGACCCAGTACTTC; CDR3 protein: CASSQGTGRQETQYF
D gene: NA; clone size: NA; V gene: TRBV29-1; J gene: TRBJ1-5; CDR3 DNA: TGCAGCGTTGGACAGAACAATCAGCCCCAGCATTTT; CDR3 protein: CSVGQNNQPQHF
D gene: TRBD1; clone size: NA; V gene: TRBV15; J gene: TRBJ2-7; CDR3 DNA: TGTGCCACCAGCCCCCCCCCGGGACAGGGTAACGAGCAGTACTTC; CDR3 protein: CATSPPPGQGNEQYF
D gene: NA; clone size: NA; V gene: TRBV20-1; J gene: TRBJ2-1; CDR3 DNA: TGCAGTGCTAGAGCCAGGGCAGGCAATGAGCAGTTCTTC; CDR3 protein: CSARARAGNEQFF
D gene: TRBD2; clone size: NA; V gene: TRBV5-1; J gene: TRBJ2-3; CDR3 DNA: TGCGCCAGCGGCCCACGGACTAGCGGGAGGGCGGGTCGAGATACGCAGTATTTT; CDR3 protein: CASGPRTSGRAGRDTQYF
D gene: TRBD2; clone size: few; V gene: TRBV18; J gene: TRBJ2-5; CDR3 DNA: TGTGCCAGCTCACTCAGGACTAGCGGGGGTTCGTACCAAGAGACCCAGTACTTC; CDR3 protein: CASSLRTSGGSYQETQYF
D gene: NA; clone size: NA; V gene: TRBV9; J gene: TRBJ2-7; CDR3 DNA: TGTGCCAGCAGCGGCGAGGACAGACGTTTTGACGAGCAGTACTTC; CDR3 protein: CASSGEDRRFDEQYF
D gene: NA; clone size: NA; V gene: TRBV4-1; J gene: TRBJ2-1; CDR3 DNA: TGCGCCAGCAGCTATGACAGTCGCTCCTACAATGAGCAGTTCTTC; CDR3 protein: CASSYDSRSYNEQFF
D gene: TRBD1; clone size: NA; V gene: TRBV27; J gene: TRBJ2-1; CDR3 DNA: TGTGCCGGCAGCAAGGGGGCCGCCCCCCAGCAGTTCTTC; CDR3 protein: CAGSKGAAPQQFF
D gene: TRBD2; clone size: few; V gene: TRBV13; J gene: TRBJ2-1; CDR3 DNA: TGTGCCAGCAGCGGGCTTCTAGCGGGGGGGCCTAATGAGCAGTTCTTC; CDR3 protein: CASSGLLAGGPNEQFF
D gene: NA; clone size: NA; V gene: TRBV6-5; J gene: TRBJ1-2; CDR3 DNA: TGTGCCAGCAGAGACAGATCCTCTGATTGGGATGGCTACACCTTC; CDR3 protein: CASRDRSSDWDGYTF
D gene: TRBD2; clone size: few; V gene: TRBV4-1; J gene: TRBJ2-3; CDR3 DNA: TGCGCCAGCAGCCAGACTTTAGCGGGGGCTAGCACAGATACGCAGTATTTT; CDR3 protein: CASSQTLAGASTDTQYF
D gene: NA; clone size: few; V gene: TRBV6-1; J gene: TRBJ1-1; CDR3 DNA: TGTGCCAGCAGTATCCGGGACGACACTGAAGCTTTCTTT; CDR3 protein: CASSIRDDTEAFF
D gene: TRBD2; clone size: NA; V gene: TRBV20-1; J gene: TRBJ2-1; CDR3 DNA: TGCAGTGCTAAGGGACTAGCGGGACATAACAATGAGCAGTTCTTC; CDR3 protein: CSAKGLAGHNNEQFF
D gene: NA; clone size: NA; V gene: TRBV6-5; J gene: TRBJ2-3; CDR3 DNA: TGTGCCAGCAGTTACCGGCGGGCCACAGATACGCAGTATTTT; CDR3 protein: CASSYRRATDTQYF
D gene: TRBD1; clone size: NA; V gene: TRBV6-1; J gene: TRBJ2-5; CDR3 DNA: TGTGCCAGCAGTGACCGGACAGGGGCGTATATGGAGACCCAGTACTTC; CDR3 protein: CASSDRTGAYMETQYF
D gene: NA; clone size: many; V gene: TRBV10-3; J gene: TRBJ2-3; CDR3 DNA: TGTGCCATCAAGGGGGGGTACACAGATACGCAGTATTTT; CDR3 protein: CAIKGGYTDTQYF
D gene: NA; clone size: few; V gene: TRBV13; J gene: TRBJ2-4; CDR3 DNA: TGTGCCAGCAGCCGACTCGTGGAACCGCGGCAGGGCCTATTCAAAAACATTCAGTACTTC; CDR3 protein: CASSRLVEPRQGLFKNIQYF
D gene: NA; clone size: NA; V gene: TRBV11-2; J gene: TRBJ2-7; CDR3 DNA: TGTGCCAGCAGCCCCACTCGGGGGTCGTCCGAGCAGTACTTC; CDR3 protein: CASSPTRGSSEQYF
D gene: TRBD1; clone size: NA; V gene: TRBV20-1; J gene: TRBJ1-1; CDR3 DNA: TGCAGTGCAACCCGCGGACAGGGGGACACTGAAGCTTTCTTT; CDR3 protein: CSATRGQGDTEAFF
D gene: TRBD2; clone size: few; V gene: TRBV27; J gene: TRBJ2-3; CDR3 DNA: TGTGCCAGCAGTTTAGTACTAGCGGGGCCCACAGATACGCAGTATTTT; CDR3 protein: CASSLVLAGPTDTQYF
D gene: NA; clone size: few; V gene: TRBV4-1; J gene: TRBJ2-5; CDR3 DNA: TGCGCCAGCAGCCCGAGCTTATTCCAAGAGACCCAGTACTTC; CDR3 protein: CASSPSLFQETQYF
D gene: NA; clone size: few; V gene: TRBV6-2/TRBV6-3; J gene: TRBJ2-3; CDR3 DNA: TGTGCCAGCACCTTAGCGGAGTCTAGCACAGATACGCAGTATTTT; CDR3 protein: CASTLAESSTDTQYF
D gene: NA; clone size: NA; V gene: TRBV10-2; J gene: TRBJ2-5; CDR3 DNA: TGCGCCAGCAGGAAGGACTCGTCGTGGGAGACCCAGTACTTC; CDR3 protein: CASRKDSSWETQYF
D gene: NA; clone size: NA; V gene: TRBV5-1; J gene: TRBJ2-4; CDR3 DNA: TGCGCCAGCAGAGGAGGGGGGGAGGACAAAAACATTCAGTACTTC; CDR3 protein: CASRGGGEDKNIQYF
D gene: TRBD2; clone size: few; V gene: TRBV12-3/TRBV12-4; J gene: TRBJ2-1; CDR3 DNA: TGTGCCAGCAGTTTAGAAGCGGGAGGGGGGAATGAGCAGTTCTTC; CDR3 protein: CASSLEAGGGNEQFF
D gene: NA; clone size: few; V gene: TRBV27; J gene: TRBJ2-7; CDR3 DNA: TGTGCCAGCACCCCCTTTGGCGGCAGCTCCTACGAGCAGTACTTC; CDR3 protein: CASTPFGGSSYEQYF
D gene: NA; clone size: few; V gene: TRBV29-1; J gene: TRBJ2-5; CDR3 DNA: TGCAGCGTCCGTTCCCTCTCGGAGACCCAGTACTTC; CDR3 protein: CSVRSLSETQYF
D gene: NA; clone size: many; V gene: TRBV18; J gene: TRBJ2-7; CDR3 DNA: TGTGCCAGCTCACCGGCGGGACAGCCTTACGAGCAGTACTTC; CDR3 protein: CASSPAGQPYEQYF
D gene: NA; clone size: NA; V gene: TRBV25-1; J gene: TRBJ1-2; CDR3 DNA: TGTGCCAGCAGTGAATTCCGGGACGCCACGTCGGTAAAAGGCTACACCTTC; CDR3 protein: CASSEFRDATSVKGYTF
D gene: NA; clone size: NA; V gene: TRBV9; J gene: TRBJ2-3; CDR3 DNA: TGTGCCAGCAGCGCAACCAGAGGGATTGTCGCAGATACGCAGTATTTT; CDR3 protein: CASSATRGIVADTQYF
D gene: NA; clone size: few; V gene: TRBV7-9; J gene: TRBJ1-1; CDR3 DNA: TGTGCCAGCAATTCACTGGGGACTGAAGCTTTCTTT; CDR3 protein: CASNSLGTEAFF
D gene: NA; clone size: NA; V gene: TRBV28; J gene: TRBJ2-7; CDR3 DNA: TGTGCCAGCAGCTCACTTACAGTGATGAGCTACGAGCAGTACTTC; CDR3 protein: CASSSLTVMSYEQYF
D gene: NA; clone size: NA; V gene: TRBV2; J gene: TRBJ1-2; CDR3 DNA: TGTGCCAGCAGTGCAGCGCTGTCAGGGTATGGCTACACCTTC; CDR3 protein: CASSAALSGYGYTF
D gene: NA; clone size: NA; V gene: TRBV20-1; J gene: TRBJ2-3; CDR3 DNA: TGCAGTGCTAGACTACGAGGTGGGCAACAGACAGATACGCAGTATTTT; CDR3 protein: CSARLRGGQQTDTQYF
D gene: NA; clone size: NA; V gene: TRBV6-5; J gene: TRBJ1-1; CDR3 DNA: TGTGCCAGCAATACAGGCACTGAAGCTTTCTTT; CDR3 protein: CASNTGTEAFF
D gene: TRBD2; clone size: NA; V gene: TRBV4-1; J gene: TRBJ2-7; CDR3 DNA: TGCGCCAGCAGCCAAGATCGGGGAGCGGGAGCTCTGGGCGAGCAGTACTTC; CDR3 protein: CASSQDRGAGALGEQYF